The entry below describes one T cell receptor (beta chain). The entry originates in a study of blood T cell repertoires in COVID-19. Study information: PBMCs, B-cell-depleted T cells, or T cells provided the cDNA or gDNA that made up the material.

The CDR3 length is 20 residues. With 6 bases clipped from V and 0 bases from J, the junction kept 12 bases outside the gene matches. The V gene's germline CDR1 is SNHLY and CDR2 FYNNEI. Assay: immunoSEQ multiplex PCR; the TCRdb copy retains only in-frame clones and omits some. The data show approximately 330,000 clones, 90% seen once. This clonotype was sampled from a woman in her forties with COVID-19, enrolled during active disease. The chain uses TRBV2 and TRBJ2-1; TRBD2 matches 15 bases. The sequenced sample consisted of peripheral blood. This CDR3 reads CASREKGLAGGLSSYNEQFF. The CDR3 coding sequence is TGTGCCAGCAGAGAAAAGGGACTAGCGGGGGGCCTTAGCTCCTACAATGAGCAGTTCTTC.